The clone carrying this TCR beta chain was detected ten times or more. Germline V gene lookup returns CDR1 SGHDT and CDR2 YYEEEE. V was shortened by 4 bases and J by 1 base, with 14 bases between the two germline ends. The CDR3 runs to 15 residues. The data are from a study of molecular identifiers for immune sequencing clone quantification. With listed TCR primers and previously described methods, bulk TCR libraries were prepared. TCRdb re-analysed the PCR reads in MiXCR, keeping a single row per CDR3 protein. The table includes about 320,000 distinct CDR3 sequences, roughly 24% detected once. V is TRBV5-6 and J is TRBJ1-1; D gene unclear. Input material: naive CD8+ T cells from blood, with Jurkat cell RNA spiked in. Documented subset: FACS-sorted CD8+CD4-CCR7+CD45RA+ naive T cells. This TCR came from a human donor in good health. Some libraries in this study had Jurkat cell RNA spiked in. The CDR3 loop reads CASSPTPTANTEAFF. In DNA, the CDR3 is TGTGCCAGCAGCCCCACTCCAACAGCGAACACTGAAGCTTTCTTT.